This paragraph covers one T cell receptor (beta chain) sequence. A Seattle source enrolled patients during active infection and followed them longitudinally. This specimen comes from a study of blood T cell repertoires in COVID-19. Study at large: There were acute and convalescent COVID-19 samples, and they came from the United States, Italy and Spain. T cells, B-cell-depleted T cells, or PBMCs supplied cDNA or gDNA.

Study processing details: The assay estimated nucleated cells by amplifying reference gene primers. Generated by immunoSEQ multiplex PCR, the TCRdb table keeps only in-frame clones and is missing some. V and J calls and clone size follow that table, whereas D and trimming were derived from the DNA. The profile shows under 150,000 clones, more than 90% of them singletons. The V and J ends lost 2 bases and 6 bases, in that order; junction bases with no gene match: 4. This CDR3 has 15 amino acids. Germline CDR1 and CDR2: SGHTA and FQGNSA. Source material: peripheral blood. This TCR was sampled from a man aged 60-69 years with COVID-19, enrolled during active disease. The chain uses TRBV7-2 and TRBJ2-7; 13 nucleotides line up with TRBD2. CDR3 nucleotides: TGTGCCAGCAGCTTAACTAGCGGGAGGGCCGGCGAGCAGTACTTC. This sequence encodes CASSLTSGRAGEQYF.